This T cell receptor beta chain came from a study of blood T cell repertoires in COVID-19. About the research overall: Collection of acute and convalescent COVID-19 samples took place in the United States, Italy and Spain. The cDNA or gDNA used as material had been derived from T cells, B-cell-depleted T cells, or PBMCs.

With V trimmed by 7 bases and J by 1 base, 7 bases remained unmatched. The germline gives CDR1 SQVTM, CDR2 ANQGSEA. The CDR3 spans 13 residues. As processed by the authors: Nucleated cell number was recorded as an estimate derived from reference gene primer amplification. TCRdb's table, derived via immunoSEQ multiplex PCR, lists solely in-frame clones and lacks some. V and J calls and clone size are copied from that table; D and trimming were computed from the DNA. The sample includes 100,000 to 120,000 clones, around 90% of them seen just once. The receptor comes from a human donor in a cohort sampled during active COVID-19. This chain connects TRBV29-1 to TRBJ2-7; TRBD1 matches 7 bases. The sequenced sample consisted of peripheral blood. DNA for the CDR3: TGCAGCGCTTCCGGGACAGCTTCCTACGAGCAGTACTTC. Its translation: CSASGTASYEQYF.